This entry lists 8 T cell receptor beta chains sequenced from one sample in a study of monozygotic twins with inflammatory bowel disease. TCRdb reprocessed the 5' RACE reads, with one entry per CDR3 protein and no DNA. Here the sample table reports fewer than 550,000 distinct CDR3 sequences. Source material: blood. The receptors stem from a human donor with ulcerative colitis or Crohn's disease, or a healthy co-twin of an affected twin (not recorded which).

The V call is TRBV5-1, the J call TRBJ1-2; the D call of TRBD1 rests on TCRdb alone, since no DNA is present to check it. CDR1 is SGHRS and CDR2 is YFSETQ in the germline V gene. CDR3 length equals 14 residues. The CDR3 protein is CASSASRGREGYTF.

This sequence joins TRBV29-1 and TRBJ2-2; TCRdb reports TRBD1, a call that lacks DNA to check it against. Germline assignment: CDR1 SQVTM and CDR2 ANQGSEA. The CDR3 sequence is 14 residues long. This CDR3 reads CSVEQQGYTGELFF.

The chain is built from TRBV7-2 and TRBJ2-4; the TCRdb call, TRBD1, lacks DNA for checking. This CDR3 contains 15 residues. Per the germline V gene, CDR1 is SGHTA and CDR2 is FQGNSA. CDR3 loop: CASSLGSGTHNIQYF.

The chain links TRBV6-5 to TRBJ1-4; TCRdb's D gene call, TRBD1, goes unchecked for lack of DNA. Looked up from germline, CDR1 is MNHEY and CDR2 is SVGAGI. This CDR3 comprises 16 residues. The CDR3 loop is CASSYSRGEYNEKLFF.

V and J are TRBV20-1 and TRBJ2-6; the D call of TRBD1 rests on TCRdb alone, since no DNA is present to check it. The germline V gene has CDR1 DFQATT and CDR2 SNEGSKA (reference sequence). The CDR3 runs to 15 residues. CDR3 sequence: CSAGAISSGANVLTF.

The genes are TRBV12-3 or TRBV12-4 and TRBJ1-1. The CDR3 loop spans 13 amino acids. This chain's CDR3 is CASSWARGTEAFF.

This chain connects TRBV15 to TRBJ1-3. The CDR3 is 17 residues long. The germline gives CDR1 LNHNV, CDR2 YYDKDF (reference sequence). The CDR3 sequence is CATSRWDSRYSGNTIYF.

The V gene is TRBV20-1, the J gene TRBJ1-4; the D call from TCRdb, TRBD1, cannot be confirmed without DNA. Germline V gene data show CDR1 as DFQATT and CDR2 as SNEGSKA (reference sequence). This CDR3 is 13 amino acids long. This CDR3 reads CSARPLENEKLFF.